This TCR beta chain was sequenced for a study of blood T cell repertoires in COVID-19. Repertoires were generated with immunoSEQ multiplex PCR, while TCRdb's copy carries only in-frame clones and drops some. Here the sample spans 350,000 to 550,000 clones, about 90% being singletons. Comments on this clone: Other DNA sequences in this specimen translate into the identical CDR3.

All enrollees were about 18 to 95 years old and from roughly 22 US areas. The length of the CDR3 is 14 residues. Trimming took off 3 bases at V and 4 bases at J, with 9 bases between the two ends. Per germline, CDR1 LGHDT and CDR2 YNNKEL (reference sequence). Sample: PBMCs or T cells enriched from blood (not recorded which). The TCR comes from a woman aged 18-29 years with acute COVID-19. The chain recombines TRBV3-1 (or the pseudogene TRBV3-2) with TRBJ2-2; possibly TRBD1 for D (6 bases). CDR3 sequence (DNA): TGTGCCAGCAGCCAGGAAGGGGGCACCGGGGAGCTGTTTTTT. It translates to CASSQEGGTGELFF.